This paragraph covers one T cell receptor beta chain sequence. Its target is not known. The study ran its PCR with 60 Vbeta and 13 Jbeta primers. The protocol was immunoSEQ multiplex PCR, while the TCRdb copy is restricted to in-frame clones and leaves out a portion. The data hold more than 85,000 clones, with over 60% observed a single time. These data come from a study of cytomegalovirus exposure and HLA in healthy donors. Looking at the study overall: There were several hundred genotyped donors. Of these, about 86% fell in the genetic ancestry cluster associated with self-reported Caucasian donors.

V shed 5 bases and J shed 2 bases, with 16 bases lying between them. Germline values: CDR1 MNHEY, CDR2 SVGAGI. This CDR3 has 15 residues. Study-wide findings and caveats: It emerged from a later analysis that several of the most significant clusters appeared to be linked to common viral pathogens. Reportedly, TCR beta sequences accurately predicted HLA-A and HLA-B alleles in most subjects. Previously analyzed data showed that most TCR beta V segments were productive at a frequency of about 87% or about 30%.

The sample comprised PBMCs. The chain combines TRBV6-5 with TRBJ2-7, with D maybe TRBD1 (6 bases). The TCR was taken from a woman aged 25 to 39 in good health and CMV-seronegative. The chain's CDR3 is CASSPAKGGPYEQYF. In nucleotides, the CDR3 is TGTGCCAGCAGTCCGGCCAAAGGGGGACCCTACGAGCAGTACTTC.